The T cell receptor beta chain under discussion was sequenced for a study of blood T cell repertoires in COVID-19. Overall study context: Collection of acute and convalescent COVID-19 samples took place in the United States, Italy and Spain.

Which cohort a participant joined came from the clinical history participants gave. How the authors handled the data: By means of reference gene primer amplification, nucleated cell counts were estimated. Sequencing was performed with immunoSEQ multiplex PCR; in TCRdb, only in-frame clones are kept and a portion is missing. V and J calls and clone size are those listed in that table; D and trimming were worked out from the DNA. The data contain about 200,000 clones, 89% of them singletons. The specimen was PBMCs or T cells enriched from blood (not recorded which). This clonotype originated in a woman between 18 and 29 years old who had recovered from COVID-19.

This CDR3 reads CASSLTGENYGYTF. In DNA, the CDR3 is TGTGCCAGCAGCTTGACAGGGGAAAACTATGGCTACACCTTC. The V and J genes are TRBV5-4 and TRBJ1-2; 7 bases fit TRBD1. This CDR3 contains 14 residues. V lost 1 base and J lost 2; bases outside the gene matches: 2. Germline CDR1 and CDR2: SGHNT and YYREEE (reference sequence).